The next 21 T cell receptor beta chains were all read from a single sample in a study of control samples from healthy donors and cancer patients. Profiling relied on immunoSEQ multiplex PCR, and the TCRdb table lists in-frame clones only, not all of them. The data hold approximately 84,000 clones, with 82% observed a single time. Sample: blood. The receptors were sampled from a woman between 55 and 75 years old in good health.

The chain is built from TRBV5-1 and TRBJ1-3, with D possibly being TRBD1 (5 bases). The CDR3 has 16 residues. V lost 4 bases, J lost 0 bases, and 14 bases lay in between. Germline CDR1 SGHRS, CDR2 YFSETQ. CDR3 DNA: TGCGCCAGCAGCCCAGGAGCGGGGACCTCTGGAAACACCATATATTTT. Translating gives CASSPGAGTSGNTIYF.

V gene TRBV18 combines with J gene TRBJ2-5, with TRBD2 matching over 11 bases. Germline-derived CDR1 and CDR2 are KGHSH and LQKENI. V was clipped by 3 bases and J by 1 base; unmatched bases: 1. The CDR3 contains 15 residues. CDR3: CASSPGLAAQETQYF. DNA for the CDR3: TGTGCCAGCTCACCGGGACTAGCGGCCCAAGAGACCCAGTACTTC.

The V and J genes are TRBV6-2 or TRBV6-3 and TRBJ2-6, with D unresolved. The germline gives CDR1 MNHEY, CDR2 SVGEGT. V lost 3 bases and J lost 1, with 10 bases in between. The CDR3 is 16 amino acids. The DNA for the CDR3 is TGTGCCAGCAGTTATTGGTTACAATCTGGGGCCAACGTCCTGACTTTC. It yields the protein CASSYWLQSGANVLTF.

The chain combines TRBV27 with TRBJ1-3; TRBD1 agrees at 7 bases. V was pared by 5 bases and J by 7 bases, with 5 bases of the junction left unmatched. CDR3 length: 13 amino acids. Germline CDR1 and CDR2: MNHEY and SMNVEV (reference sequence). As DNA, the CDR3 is TGTGCCAGCAGTAAATTACAGGGGAACACCATATATTTT. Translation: CASSKLQGNTIYF.

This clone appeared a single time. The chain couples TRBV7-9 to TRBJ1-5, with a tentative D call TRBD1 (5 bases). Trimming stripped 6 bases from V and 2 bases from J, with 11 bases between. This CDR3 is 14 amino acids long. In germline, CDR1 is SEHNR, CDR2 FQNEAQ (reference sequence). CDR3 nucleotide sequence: TGTGCCAGCAGTGGCGGGGGGGGCAATCAGCCCCAGCATTTT. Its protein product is CASSGGGGNQPQHF.

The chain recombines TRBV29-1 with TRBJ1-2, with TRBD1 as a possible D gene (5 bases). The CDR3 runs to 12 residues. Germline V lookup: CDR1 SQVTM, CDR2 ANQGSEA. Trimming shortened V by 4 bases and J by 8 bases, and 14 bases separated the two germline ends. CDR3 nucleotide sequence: TGCAGCGTTGCTGGGGGAGTGGGAGGCTACACCTTC. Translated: CSVAGGVGGYTF.

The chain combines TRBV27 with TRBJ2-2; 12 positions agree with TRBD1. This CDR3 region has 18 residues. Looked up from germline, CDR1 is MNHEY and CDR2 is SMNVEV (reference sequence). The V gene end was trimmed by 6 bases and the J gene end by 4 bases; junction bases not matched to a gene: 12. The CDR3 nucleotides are TGTGCCAGCAGCCCCGGGACAGGGGGCTGGGCGGGCACCGGGGAGCTGTTTTTT. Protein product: CASSPGTGGWAGTGELFF.

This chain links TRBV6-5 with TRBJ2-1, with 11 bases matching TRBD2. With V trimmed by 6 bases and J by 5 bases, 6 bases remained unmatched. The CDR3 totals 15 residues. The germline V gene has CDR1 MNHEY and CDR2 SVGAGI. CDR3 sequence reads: CASSVAGGGNNEQFF. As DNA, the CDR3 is TGTGCCAGCAGCGTAGCGGGAGGGGGGAACAATGAGCAGTTCTTC.

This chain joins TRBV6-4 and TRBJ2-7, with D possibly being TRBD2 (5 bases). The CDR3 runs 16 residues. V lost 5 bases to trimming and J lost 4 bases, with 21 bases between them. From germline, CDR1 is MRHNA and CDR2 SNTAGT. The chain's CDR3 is CASSSSYPGTKYEQYF. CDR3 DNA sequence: TGTGCCAGCAGTTCCAGTTATCCGGGAACTAAGTACGAGCAGTACTTC.

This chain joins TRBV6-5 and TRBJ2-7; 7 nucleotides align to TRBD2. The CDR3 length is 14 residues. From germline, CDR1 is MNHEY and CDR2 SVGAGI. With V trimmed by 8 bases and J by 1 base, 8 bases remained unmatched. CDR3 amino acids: CASSTSRGSYEQYF. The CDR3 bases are TGTGCCAGCTCGACTAGCAGAGGGTCCTACGAGCAGTACTTC.

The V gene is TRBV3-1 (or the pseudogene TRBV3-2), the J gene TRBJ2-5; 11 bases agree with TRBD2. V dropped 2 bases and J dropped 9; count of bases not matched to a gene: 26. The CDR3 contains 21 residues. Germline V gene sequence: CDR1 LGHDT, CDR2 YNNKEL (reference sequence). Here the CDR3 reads CASSQYKPRGSGGDSRGAQYF. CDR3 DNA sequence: TGTGCCAGCAGCCAATATAAGCCCCGGGGTAGCGGGGGGGACTCCAGAGGGGCCCAGTACTTC.

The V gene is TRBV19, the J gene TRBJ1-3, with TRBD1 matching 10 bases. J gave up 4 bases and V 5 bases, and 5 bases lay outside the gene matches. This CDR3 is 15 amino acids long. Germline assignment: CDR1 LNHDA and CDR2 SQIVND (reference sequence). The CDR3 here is CASSAGTGAGNTIYF. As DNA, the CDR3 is TGTGCCAGTAGTGCCGGGACAGGGGCAGGAAACACCATATATTTT. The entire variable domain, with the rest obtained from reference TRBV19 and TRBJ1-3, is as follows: DGGITQSPKYLFRKEGQNVTLSCEQNLNHDAMYWYRQDPGQGLRLIYYSQIVNDFQKGDIAEGYSVSREKKESFPLTVTSAQKNPTAFYLCASSAGTGAGNTIYFGEGSWLTVV.

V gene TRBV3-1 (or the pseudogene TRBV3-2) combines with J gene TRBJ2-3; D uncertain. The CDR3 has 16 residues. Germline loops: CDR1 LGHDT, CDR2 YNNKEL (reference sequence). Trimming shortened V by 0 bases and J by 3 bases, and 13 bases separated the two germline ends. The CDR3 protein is CASSQDALKGTDTQYF. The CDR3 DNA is TGTGCCAGCAGCCAAGATGCGTTAAAGGGAACAGATACGCAGTATTTT.

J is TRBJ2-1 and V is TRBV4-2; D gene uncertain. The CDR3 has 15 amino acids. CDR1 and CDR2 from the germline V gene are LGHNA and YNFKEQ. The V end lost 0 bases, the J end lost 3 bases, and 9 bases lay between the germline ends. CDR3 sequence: CASSQDLGNYNEQFF. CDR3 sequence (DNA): TGTGCCAGCAGCCAAGATCTGGGCAACTACAATGAGCAGTTCTTC.

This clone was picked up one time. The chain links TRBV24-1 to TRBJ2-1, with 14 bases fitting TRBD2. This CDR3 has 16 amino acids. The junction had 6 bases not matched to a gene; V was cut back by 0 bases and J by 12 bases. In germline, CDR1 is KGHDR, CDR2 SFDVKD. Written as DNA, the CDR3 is TGTGCCACCAGTGATTTGGGGACTAGCGGGAGTTTCGGGCAGTTCTTC. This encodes CATSDLGTSGSFGQFF.

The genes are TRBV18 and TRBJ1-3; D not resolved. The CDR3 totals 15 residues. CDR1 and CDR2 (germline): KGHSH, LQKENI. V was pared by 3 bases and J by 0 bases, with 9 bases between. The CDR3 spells CASSPNGISGNTIYF. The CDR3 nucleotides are TGTGCCAGCTCACCTAACGGAATCTCTGGAAACACCATATATTTT.

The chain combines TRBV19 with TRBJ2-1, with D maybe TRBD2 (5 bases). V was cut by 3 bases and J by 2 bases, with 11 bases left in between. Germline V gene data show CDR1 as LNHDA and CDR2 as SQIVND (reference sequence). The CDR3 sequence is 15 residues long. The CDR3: CASSIGGGPYNEQFF. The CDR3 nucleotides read TGTGCCAGTAGTATCGGAGGAGGCCCCTACAATGAGCAGTTCTTC.

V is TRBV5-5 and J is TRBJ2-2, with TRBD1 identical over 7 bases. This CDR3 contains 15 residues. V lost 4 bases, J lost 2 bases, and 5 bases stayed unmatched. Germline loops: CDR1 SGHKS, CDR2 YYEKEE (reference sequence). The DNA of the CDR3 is TGTGCCAGCAGCGGGGACAGTTCAAACACCGGGGAGCTGTTTTTT. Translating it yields CASSGDSSNTGELFF.

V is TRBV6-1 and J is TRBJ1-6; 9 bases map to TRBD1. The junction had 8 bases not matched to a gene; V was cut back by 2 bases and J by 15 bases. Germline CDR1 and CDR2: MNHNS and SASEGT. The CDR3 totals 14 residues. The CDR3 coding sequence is TGTGCCAGCAGTGAACAGGACAGGGGACTTCTCCTCCACTTT. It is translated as CASSEQDRGLLLHF.

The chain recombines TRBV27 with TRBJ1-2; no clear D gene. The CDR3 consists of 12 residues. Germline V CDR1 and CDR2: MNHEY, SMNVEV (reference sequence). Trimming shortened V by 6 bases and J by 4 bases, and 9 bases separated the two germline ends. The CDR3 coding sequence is TGTGCCAGCAGCCCTTTGGGCTATGGCTACACCTTC. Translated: CASSPLGYGYTF.

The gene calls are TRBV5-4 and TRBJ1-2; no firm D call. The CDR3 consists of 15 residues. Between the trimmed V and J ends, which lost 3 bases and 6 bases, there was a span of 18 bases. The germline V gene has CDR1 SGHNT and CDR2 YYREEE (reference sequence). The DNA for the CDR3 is TGTGCCAGCAGCTATAGCACCCACCCTCGGGATGGCTACACCTTC. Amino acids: CASSYSTHPRDGYTF.